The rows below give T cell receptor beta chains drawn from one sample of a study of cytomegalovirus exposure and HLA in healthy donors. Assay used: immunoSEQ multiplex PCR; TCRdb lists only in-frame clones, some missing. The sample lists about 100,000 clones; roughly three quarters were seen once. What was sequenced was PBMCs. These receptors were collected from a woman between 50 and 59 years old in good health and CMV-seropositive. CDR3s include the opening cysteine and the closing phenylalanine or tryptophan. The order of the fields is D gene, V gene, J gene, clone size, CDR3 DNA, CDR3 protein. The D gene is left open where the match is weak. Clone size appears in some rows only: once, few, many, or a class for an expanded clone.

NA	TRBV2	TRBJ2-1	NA	TGTGCCAGCACCCCCCCAGAAAGTGAGCAGTTCTTC	CASTPPESEQFF
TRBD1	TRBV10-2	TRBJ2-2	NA	TGCGCCAGCAGGGGGGACTCCAGGGGGCAAGGCACCGGGGAGCTGTTTTTT	CASRGDSRGQGTGELFF
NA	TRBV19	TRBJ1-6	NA	TGTGCCAGTAGTCTGGACAGAAAGAGTTCACCCCTCCACTTT	CASSLDRKSSPLHF
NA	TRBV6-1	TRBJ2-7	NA	TGTGCCAGCATCTACGGACAGCTTGGCTCCTACGAGCAGTACTTC	CASIYGQLGSYEQYF
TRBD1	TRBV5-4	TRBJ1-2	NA	TGTGCCAGCAGCCCTGCCCCCGGGACAGGGAGAGCTAACTATGGCTACACCTTC	CASSPAPGTGRANYGYTF
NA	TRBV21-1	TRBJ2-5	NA	TGTGCCAGCAGCAAAGGACGGGAGCGGGAGACCCAGTACTTC	CASSKGRERETQYF
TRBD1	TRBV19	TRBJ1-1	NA	TGTGCCAGTAGTATACGACAGGGACTCTTTGAAGCTTTCTTT	CASSIRQGLFEAFF
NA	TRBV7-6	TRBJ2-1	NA	TGTGCCAGCAGCGGAGGTGGGGGAGGCCTACGGTACAATGAGCAGTTCTTC	CASSGGGGGLRYNEQFF
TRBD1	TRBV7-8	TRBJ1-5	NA	TGTGCCAGCAGGACAGGGGATCAGCCCCAGCATTTT	CASRTGDQPQHF
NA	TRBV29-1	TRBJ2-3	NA	TGCAGCCACATGCACCAGGGAGGTGTTACAGATACGCAGTATTTT	CSHMHQGGVTDTQYF
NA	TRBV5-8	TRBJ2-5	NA	TGTGCCAGCAGCTTATCCGGGAAGCAGGAGACCCAGTACTTC	CASSLSGKQETQYF
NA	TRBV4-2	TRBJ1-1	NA	TGTGCCAGCAGCCAATACACAGATATGAACACTGAAGCTTTCTTT	CASSQYTDMNTEAFF
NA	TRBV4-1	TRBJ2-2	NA	TGCGCCAGCAGCCCGACAGGCGCGAACACCGGGGAGCTGTTTTTT	CASSPTGANTGELFF
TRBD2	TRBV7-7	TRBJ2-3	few	TGTGCTAGCAGCTTAGGGAGACTAGCGGGGGGCACAGATACGCAGTATTTT	CASSLGRLAGGTDTQYF
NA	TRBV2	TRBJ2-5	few	TGTGCCAGCAGTGAAGGGCCAGGGGGGAAAGAAGAGACCCAGTACTTC	CASSEGPGGKEETQYF
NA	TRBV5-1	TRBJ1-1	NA	TGCGCCAGCAGCTACCCGGGGCGGGGGGCTGAAGCTTTCTTT	CASSYPGRGAEAFF
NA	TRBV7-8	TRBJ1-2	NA	TGTGCCACCTCGGACTCCTATGGCTACACCTTC	CATSDSYGYTF
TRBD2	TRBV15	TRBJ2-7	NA	TGTGCCACCAGCAGAGAAAGGCTAGCGGGCGAGCAGTACTTC	CATSRERLAGEQYF
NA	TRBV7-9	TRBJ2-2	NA	TGTGCCAGCAGCTTATCGGGGATAGGCACCGGGGAGCTGTTTTTT	CASSLSGIGTGELFF
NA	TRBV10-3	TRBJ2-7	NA	TGTGCCATCAGTGATGGGGGCGGGAGCTCCTACGAGCAGTACTTC	CAISDGGGSSYEQYF
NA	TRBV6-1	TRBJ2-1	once	TGTGCCAGCAGTGAACTAGGCAGGGGGGTCTACAATGAGCAGTTCTTC	CASSELGRGVYNEQFF
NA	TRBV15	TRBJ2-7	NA	TGTGCCACCAGCGACACCAACCCTTCCTACGAGCAGTACTTC	CATSDTNPSYEQYF
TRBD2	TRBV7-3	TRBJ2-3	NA	TGTTCCAGCAGCGGGGGGGGGAGATGGACAGATACGCAGTATTTT	CSSSGGGRWTDTQYF
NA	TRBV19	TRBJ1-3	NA	TGTGCCAGCACTGGTAGTAGCTCTGGAAACACCATATATTTT	CASTGSSSGNTIYF
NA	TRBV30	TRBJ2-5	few	TGTGCCTGGGTTAAGGGGCGGGGGACCCAGTACTTC	CAWVKGRGTQYF
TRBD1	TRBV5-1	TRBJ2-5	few	TGCGCCAGCAGCCTCACAGGGGGCCTCGGAGAGACCCAGTACTTC	CASSLTGGLGETQYF
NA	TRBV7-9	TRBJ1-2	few	TGTGCCAGCAGCTTAGGAGGAGACTCCTATGGCTACACCTTC	CASSLGGDSYGYTF
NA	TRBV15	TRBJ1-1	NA	TGTGCCACCTCAGGGGCTACTACCGGCACTGAAGCTTTCTTT	CATSGATTGTEAFF
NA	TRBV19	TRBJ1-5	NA	TGTGCCAGTAGTACGGGACAAGAAAATCAGCCCCAGCATTTT	CASSTGQENQPQHF
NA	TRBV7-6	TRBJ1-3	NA	TGTGCCAGCAGTCGGGGGGGAGTTCACTCTGGAAACACCATATATTTT	CASSRGGVHSGNTIYF
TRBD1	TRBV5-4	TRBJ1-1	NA	TGTGCCAGCAGCTTGCCGGGACAGTTTGAAGCTTTCTTT	CASSLPGQFEAFF
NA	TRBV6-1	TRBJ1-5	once	TGTGCCAGCAGTTCACAGGGAAAGGGCAATCAGCCCCAGCATTTT	CASSSQGKGNQPQHF
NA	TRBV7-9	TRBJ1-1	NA	TGTGCCAGCAGCCTCCTAACTCGGGGCACTGAAGCTTTCTTT	CASSLLTRGTEAFF
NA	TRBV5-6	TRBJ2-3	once	TGTGCCAGCAACTTACTACAGGGTGTTGGAACAGATACGCAGTATTTT	CASNLLQGVGTDTQYF
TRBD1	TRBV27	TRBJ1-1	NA	TGTGCCAGCAGGTTCGGACAGGGAGAGAACACTGAAGCTTTCTTT	CASRFGQGENTEAFF
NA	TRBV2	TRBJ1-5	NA	TGTGCCAGCAGTGATGGGGCAGGCGCTTGGGAAGGCAGGCCCCAGCATTTT	CASSDGAGAWEGRPQHF
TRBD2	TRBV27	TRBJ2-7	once	TGTGCCAGCAGTAAAACTAGCGGGGGGGCCGGCGAGCAGTACTTC	CASSKTSGGAGEQYF
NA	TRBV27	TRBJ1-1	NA	TGTGCCAGCAGTCTAACAGTGAACACTGAAGCTTTCTTT	CASSLTVNTEAFF
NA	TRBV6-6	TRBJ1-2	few	TGTGCCAGCACCCTACAAGACACTGGCTACACCTTC	CASTLQDTGYTF
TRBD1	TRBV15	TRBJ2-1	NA	TGTGCCACCAGCAGACCCCCCCCAGGACAGGGTCAGTTCTTC	CATSRPPPGQGQFF
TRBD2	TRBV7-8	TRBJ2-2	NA	TGTGCCACCGGAGGCGGGGGCACCGGGGAGCTGTTTTTT	CATGGGGTGELFF
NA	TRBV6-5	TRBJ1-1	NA	TGTGCCAGCAGCGCCGGGACTGATATGAACACTGAAGCTTTCTTT	CASSAGTDMNTEAFF
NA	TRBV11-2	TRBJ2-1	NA	TGTGCCAGCAGCTTAGATAGGGAGCGGCGCGACCCCAATGAGCAGTTCTTC	CASSLDRERRDPNEQFF
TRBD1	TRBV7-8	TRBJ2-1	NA	TGTGCCAGCAACCTAGGACAGGGGTTGTATGAGCAGTTCTTC	CASNLGQGLYEQFF
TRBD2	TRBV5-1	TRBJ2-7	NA	TGCGCCAGCAGCTTGGGGGGACTAGCCTCCTACGAGCAGTACTTC	CASSLGGLASYEQYF
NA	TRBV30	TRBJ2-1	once	TGTGCCTGGAGTGTAACGGGCAATGAGCAGTTCTTC	CAWSVTGNEQFF
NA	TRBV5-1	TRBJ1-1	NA	TGCGCCAGCAGCTTGGGAGTCACCGACACTGAAGCTTTCTTT	CASSLGVTDTEAFF
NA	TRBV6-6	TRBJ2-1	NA	TGTGCCAGCAGTTACTCCGGGACACCGGGCGAGCAGTTCTTC	CASSYSGTPGEQFF
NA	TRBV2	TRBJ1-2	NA	TGTGCCTCCGGGAAGGGCGGTCCCTATGGCTACACCTTC	CASGKGGPYGYTF
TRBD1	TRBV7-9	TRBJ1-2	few	TGTGCCAGCAGCCCCTGGGACAGGGCGTTTGGCTACACCTTC	CASSPWDRAFGYTF
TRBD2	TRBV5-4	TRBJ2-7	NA	TGTGCCAGCAGTTCCCTAAGCGGGAGAGGCGTAAACGAGCAGTACTTC	CASSSLSGRGVNEQYF